A single sample gave rise to the 8 T cell receptor beta chains below, sequenced in a study of cytotoxic CD8 clonotypes in ibrutinib-treated CLL. Produced via immunoSEQ multiplex PCR; TCRdb's table is partial and in-frame only. The table records more than 110,000 clones, about 80% of them present only once. The sample in question was PBMCs, obtained after 24 months of ibrutinib treatment. These receptors were obtained from a human donor with chronic lymphocytic leukemia.

The chain couples TRBV7-9 to TRBJ1-1; the D gene is possibly TRBD1 (6 bases). V was cut by 8 bases and J by 3 bases, with 13 bases left in between. Per germline, CDR1 SEHNR and CDR2 FQNEAQ (reference sequence). The CDR3 loop spans 13 amino acids. CDR3: CASGTQGDTEAFF. Written as DNA, the CDR3 is TGTGCCAGCGGAACACAGGGTGACACTGAAGCTTTCTTT.

As to this clone: The sample has other DNA sequences that encode this CDR3 too. The chain recombines TRBV9 with TRBJ2-3; no firm D call. The CDR3 length is 14 residues. The V end was cut by 2 bases, the J end by 1 base, with 8 bases between. Germline V lookup: CDR1 SGDLS, CDR2 YYNGEE. CDR3 protein: CASSVGVGTDTQYF. CDR3 DNA: TGTGCCAGCAGCGTTGGTGTGGGCACAGATACGCAGTATTTT. The full variable domain, rest sourced from reference TRBV9 and TRBJ2-3, is DSGVTQTPKHLITATGQRVTLRCSPRSGDLSVYWYQQSLDQGLQFLIQYYNGEERAKGNILERFSAQQFPDLHSELNLSSLELGDSALYFCASSVGVGTDTQYFGPGTRLTVL.

The rearrangement uses TRBV18 and TRBJ2-3, with no clear D. The CDR3 runs to 13 residues. CDR1 and CDR2 from the germline V gene are KGHSH and LQKENI. V was cut by 3 bases and J by 7 bases, with 11 bases left in between. CDR3 region: CASSPSAQNTQYF. The CDR3 region has the DNA TGTGCCAGCTCACCCTCCGCACAAAATACGCAGTATTTT.

This clone occurred a few times. The genes are TRBV5-5 and TRBJ2-7; D is unclear. CDR1 and CDR2 (germline): SGHKS, YYEKEE (reference sequence). The CDR3 is 15 amino acids. V was clipped by 0 bases and J by 2 bases, with 12 bases between them. CDR3 loop: CASSLVGRFTYEQYF. Here the CDR3 DNA reads TGTGCCAGCAGCTTGGTTGGCAGGTTCACCTACGAGCAGTACTTC. Combining the CDR3 with reference TRBV5-5 and TRBJ2-7 gives the whole variable domain DAGVTQSPTHLIKTRGQQVTLRCSPISGHKSVSWYQQVLGQGPQFIFQYYEKEERGRGNFPDRFSARQFPNYSSELNVNALLLGDSALYLCASSLVGRFTYEQYFGPGTRLTVT.

The chain is built from TRBV7-2 and TRBJ2-2, with 8 bases fitting TRBD1. This CDR3 spans 17 amino acids. The germline CDR1 and CDR2 sequences are SGHTA and FQGNSA. With V trimmed by 8 bases and J by 5 bases, 16 bases remained unmatched. Here the CDR3 DNA reads TGTGCCAGCTACCTCTCCCGGACAGGGAGTAGAACCGGGGAGCTGTTTTTT. This translates into CASYLSRTGSRTGELFF.

This clone was seen a few times. V is TRBV5-6 and J is TRBJ1-4, with 7 bases aligning to TRBD1. Germline CDR1 is SGHDT and CDR2 is YYEEEE. The trim removed 4 bases at V and 7 bases at J, leaving 7 bases unmatched. This CDR3 contains 14 residues. The CDR3 protein is CASSLDRVAEKLFF. The CDR3, as DNA: TGTGCCAGCAGCCTTGACAGGGTCGCTGAAAAACTGTTTTTT. Supplemented by reference TRBV5-6 and TRBJ1-4, the full variable domain reads DAGVTQSPTHLIKTRGQQVTLRCSPKSGHDTVSWYQQALGQGPQFIFQYYEEEERQRGNFPDRFSGHQFPNYSSELNVNALLLGDSALYLCASSLDRVAEKLFFGSGTQLSVL.

This clone was found a few times. The CDR3 is CASSSPEGSYNSPLHF. CDR3 nucleotide sequence: TGTGCCAGCAGTTCTCCGGAGGGCTCCTATAATTCACCCCTCCACTTT. The chain uses TRBV6-6 and TRBJ1-6; D is undetermined. V was shortened by 4 bases and J by 0 bases, with 10 bases between the two germline ends. The CDR3 extends over 16 amino acids. Germline-derived CDR1 and CDR2 are MNHNY and SVGAGI (reference sequence).

This clone showed up just a few times. The V and J genes are TRBV6-1 and TRBJ2-5; possible D gene TRBD1, 5 bases. Trimming took 1 base from V and 5 from J, leaving 14 bases between them. The CDR3 length is 15 residues. Germline CDR1 reads MNHNS; CDR2 reads SASEGT. In DNA form, the CDR3 reads TGTGCCAGCAGTGAAGTGGGCAGGGTTAGGGAGACCCAGTACTTC. Residues: CASSEVGRVRETQYF.